A single sample gave rise to the 14 T cell receptor beta chains below, sequenced in a study of CD8 T cell repertoires and HIV-1 epitope variants. Repertoires were generated with immunoSEQ multiplex PCR, while TCRdb's copy carries only in-frame clones and drops some. Of over 5,000 clones in the sample, 66% were seen once. Their antigen targets remain unknown. Sequenced sample: cultured CD8+ T cells derived from PBMCs. All receptors come from a male donor with HIV.

The chain uses TRBV7-9 and TRBJ2-7; 7 positions agree with TRBD1. With V trimmed by 5 bases and J by 0 bases, 4 bases remained unmatched. Germline CDR1 and CDR2: SEHNR and FQNEAQ (reference sequence). This CDR3 contains 14 residues. CDR3 in DNA: TGTGCCAGCAGCCCCTGGGACAGCTCCTACGAGCAGTACTTC. This encodes CASSPWDSSYEQYF.

In its sample, this clone was seen a few times. This chain connects TRBV7-6 to TRBJ2-1; TRBD2 might be the D (5 bases). Per germline, CDR1 SGHVS and CDR2 FNYEAQ. CDR3 size: 14 residues. Deletions cut 5 bases from V and 2 bases from J, with 10 bases between. The CDR3 region has the DNA TGTGCCAGCAGCCCTGAGGGCCCCTACAATGAGCAGTTCTTC. Residues: CASSPEGPYNEQFF.

The chain uses TRBV5-1 and TRBJ2-5, with 10 bases matching TRBD2. CDR3 length: 16 amino acids. In germline, CDR1 is SGHRS, CDR2 YFSETQ. Losses at the gene ends were 3 bases for V and 4 bases for J; bases not matched to a gene: 9. CDR3 coding DNA: TGCGCCAGCAGCTGGGAGCGGGAGGGCCGGGGAGAGACCCAGTACTTC. Its translation is CASSWEREGRGETQYF.

This clone was detected once. This chain connects TRBV5-6 to TRBJ2-7; 7 bases line up with TRBD1. Germline V CDR1 and CDR2: SGHDT, YYEEEE. The J segment lost 3 bases and the V segment lost 0 bases, leaving 9 bases of the junction unmatched. The CDR3 runs to 16 residues. CDR3 sequence (DNA): TGTGCCAGCAGCTTGGCGACGACAGGGCCAAACTACGAGCAGTACTTC. This gives the protein CASSLATTGPNYEQYF. Looking up the rest from reference TRBV5-6 and TRBJ2-7 gives the full variable domain: DAGVTQSPTHLIKTRGQQVTLRCSPKSGHDTVSWYQQALGQGPQFIFQYYEEEERQRGNFPDRFSGHQFPNYSSELNVNALLLGDSALYLCASSLATTGPNYEQYFGPGTRLTVT.

The chain joins TRBV6-6 to TRBJ2-1, with 10 bases fitting TRBD1. Germline V gene lookup returns CDR1 MNHNY and CDR2 SVGAGI (reference sequence). This CDR3 contains 15 residues. J was trimmed by 4 bases and V by 6 bases; bases with no gene match: 6. The DNA of the CDR3 is TGTGCCAGCAGCGAAATGGGACAGGGGTACAATGAGCAGTTCTTC. It encodes CASSEMGQGYNEQFF.

CDR3 in amino acids: CASSPTTGNTEAFF. The DNA for the CDR3 is TGTGCCAGCAGCCCAACAACAGGGAACACTGAAGCTTTCTTT. The V and J genes are TRBV4-2 and TRBJ1-1; D perhaps matches TRBD1 (5 bases). V lost 4 bases and J lost 1, with 10 bases in between. The CDR3 has 14 amino acids. Germline V lookup: CDR1 LGHNA, CDR2 YNFKEQ.

The CDR3 sequence is CASSSPWERNSYEQYF. The CDR3 DNA follows: TGTGCCAGCAGCTCCCCTTGGGAGCGGAACTCCTACGAGCAGTACTTC. The chain couples TRBV7-3 to TRBJ2-7; tentative D call: TRBD2 (5 bases). Germline V lookup: CDR1 SGHTA, CDR2 FQGTGA. The CDR3 is made up of 16 amino acids. V lost 4 bases and J lost 0, with 16 bases in between. Full variable domain (outside the CDR3, taken from reference TRBV7-3 and TRBJ2-7): GAGVSQTPSNKVTEKGKYVELRCDPISGHTALYWYRQSLGQGPEFLIYFQGTGAADDSGLPNDRFFAVRPEGSVSTLKIQRTERGDSAVYLCASSSPWERNSYEQYFGPGTRLTVT.

DNA for the CDR3: TGTGCCAGCAGCTTCGGAGCGGGAGGGAACTACGAGCAGTACTTC. This sequence encodes CASSFGAGGNYEQYF. The chain carries TRBV7-6 and TRBJ2-7; 10 bases line up with TRBD2. There are 15 residues in the CDR3. Trimming cost V 3 bases and J 3 bases; bases outside gene matches: 5. Germline CDR1 SGHVS, CDR2 FNYEAQ.

The chain joins TRBV7-9 to TRBJ2-7, with D possibly TRBD2 on 7 matching bases. CDR3 length: 14 amino acids. Germline CDR1 SEHNR, CDR2 FQNEAQ (reference sequence). Trimming pared 2 bases from V and 5 bases from J, leaving 13 bases between. The CDR3 sequence is CASSLRGGPDEQYF. In DNA form, the CDR3 reads TGTGCCAGCAGCTTAAGGGGGGGGCCTGACGAGCAGTACTTC. Full variable domain (outside the CDR3, taken from reference TRBV7-9 and TRBJ2-7): DTGVSQNPRHKITKRGQNVTFRCDPISEHNRLYWYRQTLGQGPEFLTYFQNEAQLEKSRLLSDRFSAERPKGSFSTLEIQRTEQGDSAMYLCASSLRGGPDEQYFGPGTRLTVT.

This clone appeared a few times. As DNA, the CDR3 is TGTGCCAGCCGGAGGGGGACTGAAGCTTTCTTT. It is translated as CASRRGTEAFF. The chain joins TRBV9 to TRBJ1-1; weak D call: TRBD1 (6 bases). The length of the CDR3 is 11 residues. Germline lookup yields CDR1 SGDLS and CDR2 YYNGEE. The V end lost 7 bases, the J end lost 5 bases, and 9 bases lay between the germline ends.

This clone was seen more than once but under ten times. The V gene is TRBV5-4, the J gene TRBJ1-1; no clear D. The CDR3 consists of 14 residues. Germline V gene data show CDR1 as SGHNT and CDR2 as YYREEE (reference sequence). Between the trimmed V and J ends, which lost 0 bases and 1 base, there was a span of 7 bases. CDR3 in DNA: TGTGCCAGCAGCTTGGACAGCGGGAACACTGAAGCTTTCTTT. Its protein is CASSLDSGNTEAFF.

The chain joins TRBV18 to TRBJ1-2; 7 bases are a match to TRBD1. CDR3 length: 14 amino acids. The V gene's germline CDR1 is KGHSH and CDR2 LQKENI. The ends lost 2 bases at V and 4 bases at J; junction bases unmatched: 4. The CDR3 DNA reads TGTGCCAGCTCACCAGAAGGGGGCCTCTATGGCTACACCTTC. Translated, it gives CASSPEGGLYGYTF.

The CDR3 reads CASSHPPSTDTQYF. The DNA for the CDR3 is TGTGCCAGCAGTCACCCCCCTAGCACAGATACGCAGTATTTT. The rearrangement uses TRBV28 and TRBJ2-3; D not certain. This CDR3 has 14 amino acids. Germline V CDR1 and CDR2: MDHEN, SYDVKM. V was pared by 5 bases and J by 0 bases, with 9 bases between.

This rearrangement joins TRBV7-9 to TRBJ1-1, with D possibly being TRBD1 (5 bases). V was shortened by 2 bases and J by 1 base, with 8 bases between the two germline ends. Looked up from germline, CDR1 is SEHNR and CDR2 is FQNEAQ (reference sequence). The CDR3 is 14 residues long. Written as DNA, the CDR3 is TGTGCCAGCAGCTTAACAGGAACGAACACTGAAGCTTTCTTT. Residues: CASSLTGTNTEAFF.